Below are 18 T cell receptor beta chains sequenced from a single sample in a study of blood T cells in healthy people across ages. Sample-barcoded 5' priming and a J-beta primer mix drove a second PCR of about 6 to 12 cycles. TCRdb re-called the 5' RACE reads with MiXCR, one entry per CDR3 protein. The sample lists 920,000 or so distinct CDR3 sequences; around 43% were seen once. Sequences were obtained from blood. These receptors originate from a woman in her sixties in good health.

The chain employs TRBV2 and TRBJ2-1, with D possibly called TRBD1 or TRBD2 (6 bases each). Per the germline V gene, CDR1 is SNHLY and CDR2 is FYNNEI. Trimming shortened V by 5 bases and J by 1 base, and 12 bases separated the two germline ends. This CDR3 region has 15 residues. The CDR3 here is CASSSEGVSYNEQFF. In DNA, the CDR3 is TGTGCCAGCAGTTCGGAGGGGGTTTCCTACAATGAGCAGTTCTTC.

A few counts support this clonotype. This rearrangement joins TRBV29-1 to TRBJ2-7; a weak D match, TRBD1 (7 bases). CDR1 SQVTM and CDR2 ANQGSEA come from the germline V gene. Between the trimmed V and J ends, which lost 0 bases and 4 bases, there was a span of 16 bases. The CDR3 is 15 residues long. CDR3 sequence reads: CSVEDQGEARYEQYF. The CDR3 DNA reads as TGCAGCGTTGAAGATCAGGGGGAGGCCCGTTACGAGCAGTACTTC.

As regards this clonotype: An end of the junction differs from the germline gene, which may be a read error. This chain links TRBV2 with TRBJ2-7; 8 nucleotides align to TRBD2. CDR1 is SNHLY and CDR2 is FYNNEI in the germline V gene. The CDR3 runs 17 residues. The CDR3 DNA follows: TGTGCTAGCAGTGAAGGGCTAGCGGGCGACCAGTCCTACGAGCAGTACTTC. This translates into CASSEGLAGDQSYEQYF.

The chain is built from TRBV11-1 and TRBJ2-1; maybe TRBD2 (5 bases). V lost 5 bases and J 9 bases, leaving 17 bases between the germline ends. CDR1 is SGHAT and CDR2 is FQDESV in the germline V gene (reference sequence). This CDR3 has 14 amino acids. The CDR3 DNA reads as TGTGCCAGCAGCCCGAGGGTAGGAGGTTTTGAGCAGTTCTTC. Amino acid sequence: CASSPRVGGFEQFF.

The chain has TRBV12-3 or TRBV12-4 and TRBJ2-1; D is uncertain. The CDR3 has 14 amino acids. V lost 6 bases and J 7 bases, leaving 16 bases between the germline ends. The CDR3 is CASRLGSRWNEQFF. DNA of the CDR3: TGTGCCAGCAGATTGGGGTCCCGGTGGAATGAGCAGTTCTTC.

The chain joins TRBV7-2 to TRBJ1-1, with unresolved D. The germline gives CDR1 SGHTA, CDR2 FQGNSA. There are 14 residues in the CDR3. The germline V and J ends were trimmed by 0 bases and 0 bases, with 5 bases remaining between them. The CDR3: CASSLAWVNTEAFF. The CDR3 DNA reads TGTGCCAGCAGCTTAGCGTGGGTGAACACTGAAGCTTTCTTT.

This clonotype has more than one count but fewer than ten. The chain employs TRBV5-5 and TRBJ2-4; D gene ambiguous. Between the trimmed V and J ends, which lost 0 bases and 2 bases, there was a span of 6 bases. Germline V gene data show CDR1 as SGHKS and CDR2 as YYEKEE (reference sequence). CDR3 length: 14 amino acids. The CDR3 DNA follows: TGTGCCAGCAGCTTGGTGGCTACCAAAAACATTCAGTACTTC. Protein product: CASSLVATKNIQYF.

In its sample, this clonotype was seen once. The rearrangement uses TRBV7-6 and TRBJ1-4; D is perhaps TRBD1 (5 bases). This CDR3 is built from 17 residues. Trimming took off 6 bases at V and 3 bases at J, with 20 bases between the two ends. CDR1 is SGHVS and CDR2 is FNYEAQ in the germline V gene. The CDR3 coding sequence is TGTGCCAGCAGTTCCACGGCAGTCTCGGGGGCTAATGAAAAACTGTTTTTT. Its protein product is CASSSTAVSGANEKLFF.

Here the CDR3 reads CASSPGGSGLNEQFF. The CDR3 bases are TGTGCCAGCAGCCCCGGTGGTAGCGGGCTCAATGAGCAGTTCTTC. The gene calls are TRBV9 and TRBJ2-1, with 7 bases lining up with TRBD2. The CDR3 totals 15 residues. Germline-derived CDR1 and CDR2 are SGDLS and YYNGEE. With V trimmed by 4 bases and J by 6 bases, 10 bases remained unmatched.

The CDR3 sequence: CSAKVPGQGRYGYTF. DNA of the CDR3: TGCAGTGCTAAGGTCCCGGGACAGGGTCGCTATGGCTACACCTTC. The genes are TRBV20-1 and TRBJ1-2; 9 bases fit TRBD1. Germline values: CDR1 DFQATT, CDR2 SNEGSKA (reference sequence). V lost 4 bases, J lost 4 bases, and 10 bases stayed unmatched. This CDR3 has 15 residues.

This clonotype was picked up one time. This clone may be a read error of a much larger clone one base away. V gene TRBV6-5 combines with J gene TRBJ2-3; D is perhaps TRBD1 or TRBD2 (5 bases each). Germline values: CDR1 MNHEY, CDR2 SVGAGI. V shed 1 base and J shed 4 bases, with 15 bases lying between them. The CDR3 runs to 16 residues. CDR3 in amino acids: CASSYFPGPGPDTQYF. The CDR3 region has the DNA TGTGCCAGCAGTTACTTCCCGGGACCAGGCCCAGATACGCAGTATTTT.

There are a few counts of this clonotype. This chain uses TRBV4-2 with TRBJ2-3, with D perhaps being TRBD1 or TRBD2 (5 bases each). The CDR3 is made up of 20 amino acids. Germline V CDR1 and CDR2: LGHNA, YNFKEQ. With 4 bases removed from V and 1 base from J, the gap between germline ends came to 27 bases. The CDR3 spells CASSPKRGASGLAGTDTQYF. In DNA form, the CDR3 reads TGTGCCAGCAGCCCCAAACGGGGCGCGAGTGGCCTTGCCGGCACAGATACGCAGTATTTT.

As DNA, the CDR3 is TGCAGTGCTAGAGGACTAGCGGGAGTTCTGTACGAGCAGTACTTC. It codes for CSARGLAGVLYEQYF. The chain links TRBV20-1 to TRBJ2-7, with 12 bases lining up with TRBD2. Germline V CDR1 and CDR2: DFQATT, SNEGSKA (reference sequence). V dropped 1 base and J dropped 4; count of bases not matched to a gene: 5. The CDR3 contains 15 residues.

The chain links TRBV3-1 to TRBJ1-6; weak D call: TRBD1 (6 bases). The CDR3 runs to 13 residues. Germline assignment: CDR1 LGHDT and CDR2 YNNKEL (reference sequence). V was trimmed by 10 bases and J by 8 bases, leaving 15 bases between them. The CDR3 DNA reads as TGTGCCACACAGGGAGGGGGGCATTCACCCCTCCACTTT. Protein product: CATQGGGHSPLHF.

This chain uses TRBV2 with TRBJ2-5; 7 positions agree with TRBD2. The CDR3 runs 16 residues. The junction had 11 bases not matched to a gene; V was cut back by 4 bases and J by 3 bases. Per the germline V gene, CDR1 is SNHLY and CDR2 is FYNNEI. DNA for the CDR3: TGTGCCAGCAGTGTCCCCCTTGGGCGGGGGAAAGAGACCCAGTACTTC. Protein: CASSVPLGRGKETQYF.

The chain carries TRBV15 and TRBJ2-1; D unclear. The length of the CDR3 is 16 residues. V was clipped by 4 bases and J by 2 bases, with 15 bases between them. CDR1 LNHNV and CDR2 YYDKDF come from the germline V gene (reference sequence). CDR3 nucleotide sequence: TGTGCCACCAGCATCGACCCAGCGAGCCCCTACAATGAGCAGTTCTTC. Its protein product is CATSIDPASPYNEQFF. Drawing the rest from reference TRBV15 and TRBJ2-1, the complete variable domain is DAMVIQNPRYQVTQFGKPVTLSCSQTLNHNVMYWYQQKSSQAPKLLFHYYDKDFNNEADTPDNFQSRRPNTSFCFLDIRSPGLGDTAMYLCATSIDPASPYNEQFFGPGTRLTVL.

This clonotype came up a few times. This chain uses TRBV6-1 with TRBJ1-6, with D possibly TRBD1 on 5 matching bases. The CDR3 runs to 16 residues. V was clipped by 2 bases and J by 7 bases, with 15 bases between them. Germline V CDR1 and CDR2: MNHNS, SASEGT. The CDR3 DNA sequence: TGTGCCAGCAGTGAATACAAAGGGACGCGGAATTCACCCCTCCACTTT. Its protein product is CASSEYKGTRNSPLHF.

This chain uses TRBV30 with TRBJ2-3; tentatively, D is TRBD2 (6 bases). Trimming stripped 4 bases from V and 3 bases from J, with 17 bases between. The CDR3 loop spans 15 amino acids. CDR1 is GTSNPN and CDR2 is SVGIG in the germline V gene (reference sequence). For the CDR3, the DNA is TGTGCCTGGACCCCCGGGGGATACCGGACAGATACGCAGTATTTT. Residues: CAWTPGGYRTDTQYF.